This entry is about one T cell receptor beta chain. Its antigen is unknown. TCRdb analysed the reads with MiXCR anew, one entry per CDR3 protein. The sample shows about 150,000 distinct CDR3 sequences, less than 25% of them seen only once. Germline lookup yields CDR1 SGHTA and CDR2 FQGNSA. V was cut by 2 bases and J by 0 bases, with 9 bases left in between. The CDR3 totals 15 residues. This specimen belongs to a study of T cell repertoires in cytomegalovirus infection. Study-level background: CMV infection plus the matching HLA type was flagged by public TCR beta signatures. General study findings and limits: HLA-C-restricted TCR beta clonotypes specific for CMV led the ex vivo response. Accumulated public TCR beta family frequency recognized individuals carrying CMV together with the relevant HLA.

The clonotype originates from a human donor in good health (CMV status not recorded). Some clones in this sample may be carry-over from other donors' samples. The sequencing input was PBMCs. The genes are TRBV7-2 and TRBJ2-3, with D maybe TRBD2 (5 bases). DNA of the CDR3: TGTGCCAGCAGCTTACTTAGCGTCAGCACAGATACGCAGTATTTT. Encoded protein: CASSLLSVSTDTQYF.